A selection of T cell receptor beta chains follows, all from one sample in a study of graft-versus-host responses after intestinal transplantation. Profiled with immunoSEQ multiplex PCR; TCRdb holds only in-frame clones, not every one. Of about 2,000 clones in the sample, approximately 87% were seen once. Material: ileum tissue, obtained about 70 days after transplant. The receptors shown here come from a human patient who received an intestinal transplant, so some T cells may come from the graft donor. Each CDR3 is given with its conserved first and last residue. The order of the fields is CDR3 DNA, CDR3 protein, D gene, V gene, J gene, clone size. D genes are given only for firm matches. Size values are once, few and many counts, or a class for expanded clones, and some rows have none.

cdr3_nt: TGTGCCAGCAGCCCCCCGTGGAGCTCCTACGAGCAGTACTTC; cdr3_aa: CASSPPWSSYEQYF; d_call: -; v_call: TRBV11-2; j_call: TRBJ2-7; clone_size: -
cdr3_nt: TGTGCCAGCGTCTCCGGGACTAGCTCCTACGAGCAGTACTTC; cdr3_aa: CASVSGTSSYEQYF; d_call: TRBD2; v_call: TRBV5-5; j_call: TRBJ2-7; clone_size: -
cdr3_nt: TGTGCCAGCAGTGACGGAGCGGGGCCAAGGGAAAAACTGTTTTTT; cdr3_aa: CASSDGAGPREKLFF; d_call: -; v_call: TRBV2; j_call: TRBJ1-4; clone_size: once
cdr3_nt: TGTGCCAGCATCGGGCAGTATTACACTGAAGCTTTCTTT; cdr3_aa: CASIGQYYTEAFF; d_call: -; v_call: TRBV6-1; j_call: TRBJ1-1; clone_size: -
cdr3_nt: TGTGCCAGCAGCCCCCCGAATGGACTAGAGCAGTTCTTC; cdr3_aa: CASSPPNGLEQFF; d_call: -; v_call: TRBV7-6; j_call: TRBJ2-1; clone_size: -
cdr3_nt: TGTGCCAGCAGGTCCCCCCGTATGAACACTGAAGCTTTCTTT; cdr3_aa: CASRSPRMNTEAFF; d_call: -; v_call: TRBV28; j_call: TRBJ1-1; clone_size: -
cdr3_nt: TGTGCCAGCAGTTCAACATCTAGCGGGAGAGGGGGTGAGCAGTTCTTC; cdr3_aa: CASSSTSSGRGGEQFF; d_call: TRBD2; v_call: TRBV28; j_call: TRBJ2-1; clone_size: -
cdr3_nt: TGTGCCAGCAGCGCCTTGGGACAGGGGAACAATGAGCAGTTCTTC; cdr3_aa: CASSALGQGNNEQFF; d_call: TRBD1; v_call: TRBV6-4; j_call: TRBJ2-1; clone_size: -
cdr3_nt: TGTGCCAGCAGCTTTGTCTACCCCGAGTGGGATACGCAGTATTTT; cdr3_aa: CASSFVYPEWDTQYF; d_call: -; v_call: TRBV11-1; j_call: TRBJ2-3; clone_size: -
cdr3_nt: TGTGCCAGCAGCGCACAACAGGGAGGTGAAGCTTTCTTT; cdr3_aa: CASSAQQGGEAFF; d_call: -; v_call: TRBV7-9; j_call: TRBJ1-1; clone_size: -
cdr3_nt: TGTGCCAGCAGTAATGATTTGAGTGTCTCCTACGAGCAGTACTTC; cdr3_aa: CASSNDLSVSYEQYF; d_call: -; v_call: TRBV6-5; j_call: TRBJ2-7; clone_size: -
cdr3_nt: TGTGCCTGGACTAGCGGGATTTACGAGCAGTACTTC; cdr3_aa: CAWTSGIYEQYF; d_call: TRBD2; v_call: TRBV30; j_call: TRBJ2-7; clone_size: -
cdr3_nt: TGCGCCAGCAGGAAGGACTCGGGCTCCTACAATGAGCAGTTCTTC; cdr3_aa: CASRKDSGSYNEQFF; d_call: -; v_call: TRBV10-1; j_call: TRBJ2-1; clone_size: -